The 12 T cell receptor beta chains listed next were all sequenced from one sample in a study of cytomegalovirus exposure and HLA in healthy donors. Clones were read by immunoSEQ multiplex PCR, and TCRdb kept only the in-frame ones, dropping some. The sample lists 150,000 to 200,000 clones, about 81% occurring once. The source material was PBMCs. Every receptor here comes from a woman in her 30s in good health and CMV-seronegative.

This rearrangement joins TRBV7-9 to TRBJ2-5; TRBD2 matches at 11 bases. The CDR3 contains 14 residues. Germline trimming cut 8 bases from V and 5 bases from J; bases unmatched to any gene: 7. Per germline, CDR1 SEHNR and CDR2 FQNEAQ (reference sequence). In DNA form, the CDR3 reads TGTGCCAGCCAAGAGACTAGCGGGGTGGAGACCCAGTACTTC. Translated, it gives CASQETSGVETQYF.

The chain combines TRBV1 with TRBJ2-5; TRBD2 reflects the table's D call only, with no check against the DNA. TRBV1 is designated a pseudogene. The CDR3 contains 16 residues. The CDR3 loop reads CTSSRGLAYYQETQYF. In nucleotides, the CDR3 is TGCACCAGCAGCCGAGGACTAGCGTATTACCAAGAGACCCAGTACTTC.

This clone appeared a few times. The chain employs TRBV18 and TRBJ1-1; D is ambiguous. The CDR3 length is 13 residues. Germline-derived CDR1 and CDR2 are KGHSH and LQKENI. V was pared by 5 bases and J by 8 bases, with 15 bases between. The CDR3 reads CASSSGRGQEAFF. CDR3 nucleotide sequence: TGTGCCAGCTCATCCGGTCGAGGGCAAGAAGCTTTCTTT.

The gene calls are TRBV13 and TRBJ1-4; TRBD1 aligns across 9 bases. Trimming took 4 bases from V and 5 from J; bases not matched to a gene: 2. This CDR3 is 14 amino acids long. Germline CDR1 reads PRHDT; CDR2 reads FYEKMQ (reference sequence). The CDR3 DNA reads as TGTGCCAGCAGCTCCGGGACAGGGAATGAAAAACTGTTTTTT. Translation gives CASSSGTGNEKLFF.

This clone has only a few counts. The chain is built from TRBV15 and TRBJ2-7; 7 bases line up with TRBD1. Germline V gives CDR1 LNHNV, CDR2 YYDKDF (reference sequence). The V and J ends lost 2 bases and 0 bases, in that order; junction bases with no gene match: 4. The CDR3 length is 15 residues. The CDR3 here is CATSRPTGSSYEQYF. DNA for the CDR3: TGTGCCACCAGCAGACCGACAGGGAGCTCCTACGAGCAGTACTTC. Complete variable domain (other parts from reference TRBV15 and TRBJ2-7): DAMVIQNPRYQVTQFGKPVTLSCSQTLNHNVMYWYQQKSSQAPKLLFHYYDKDFNNEADTPDNFQSRRPNTSFCFLDIRSPGLGDTAMYLCATSRPTGSSYEQYFGPGTRLTVT.

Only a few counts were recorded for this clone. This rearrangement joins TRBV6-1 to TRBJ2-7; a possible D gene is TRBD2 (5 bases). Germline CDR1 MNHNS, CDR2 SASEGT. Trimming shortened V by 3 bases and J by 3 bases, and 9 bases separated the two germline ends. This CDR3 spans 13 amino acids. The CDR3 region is CASSEDFLYEQYF. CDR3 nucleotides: TGTGCCAGCAGTGAGGACTTTCTCTACGAGCAGTACTTC.

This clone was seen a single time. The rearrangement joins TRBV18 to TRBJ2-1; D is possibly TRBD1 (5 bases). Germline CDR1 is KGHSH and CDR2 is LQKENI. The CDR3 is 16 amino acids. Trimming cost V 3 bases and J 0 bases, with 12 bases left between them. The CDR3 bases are TGTGCCAGCTCACCGAAAGGGGTCAGCTCCTACAATGAGCAGTTCTTC. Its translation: CASSPKGVSSYNEQFF.

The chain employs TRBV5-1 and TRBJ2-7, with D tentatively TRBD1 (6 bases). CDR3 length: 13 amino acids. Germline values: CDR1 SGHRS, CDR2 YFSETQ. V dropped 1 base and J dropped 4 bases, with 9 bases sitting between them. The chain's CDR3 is CASSLTGQYEQYF. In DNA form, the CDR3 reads TGCGCCAGCAGCTTGACAGGGCAGTACGAGCAGTACTTC.

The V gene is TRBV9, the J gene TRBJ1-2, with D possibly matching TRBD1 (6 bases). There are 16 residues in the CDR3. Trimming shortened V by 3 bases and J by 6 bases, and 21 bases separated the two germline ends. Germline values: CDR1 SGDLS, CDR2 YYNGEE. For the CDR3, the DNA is TGTGCCAGCAGCGCGGAGGGGGGGTTGTCGCGCGATGGCTACACCTTC. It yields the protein CASSAEGGLSRDGYTF. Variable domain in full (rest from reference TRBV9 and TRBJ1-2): DSGVTQTPKHLITATGQRVTLRCSPRSGDLSVYWYQQSLDQGLQFLIQYYNGEERAKGNILERFSAQQFPDLHSELNLSSLELGDSALYFCASSAEGGLSRDGYTFGSGTRLTVV.

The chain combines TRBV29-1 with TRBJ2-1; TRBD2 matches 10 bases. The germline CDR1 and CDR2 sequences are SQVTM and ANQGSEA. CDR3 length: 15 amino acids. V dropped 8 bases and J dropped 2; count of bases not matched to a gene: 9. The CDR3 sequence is CSTVPLAGAYNEQFF. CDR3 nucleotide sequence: TGCAGCACAGTCCCTCTAGCGGGGGCCTACAATGAGCAGTTCTTC.

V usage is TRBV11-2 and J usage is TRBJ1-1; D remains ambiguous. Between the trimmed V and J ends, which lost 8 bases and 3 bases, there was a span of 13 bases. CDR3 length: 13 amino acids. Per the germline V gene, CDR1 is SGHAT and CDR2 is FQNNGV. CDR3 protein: CASGEGLYTEAFF. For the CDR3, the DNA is TGTGCCAGCGGGGAGGGCTTATACACTGAAGCTTTCTTT.

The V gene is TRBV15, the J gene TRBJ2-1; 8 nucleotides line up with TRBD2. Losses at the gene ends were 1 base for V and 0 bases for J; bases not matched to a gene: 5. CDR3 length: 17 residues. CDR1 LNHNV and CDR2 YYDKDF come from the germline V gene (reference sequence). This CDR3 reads CATSRVLAGSSYNEQFF. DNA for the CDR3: TGTGCCACCAGCAGAGTGCTAGCGGGCAGCTCCTACAATGAGCAGTTCTTC.